Listed below are T cell receptor beta chains from one sample, sequenced in a study of blood T cell repertoires in COVID-19. The protocol was immunoSEQ multiplex PCR, while the TCRdb copy is restricted to in-frame clones and leaves out a portion. Of approximately 140,000 clones detected, roughly four fifths appear once; the ten largest clones hold approximately 8.7%. The sample was peripheral blood. These receptors originate from a man in his forties or fifties with active or convalescent COVID-19. The CDR3 runs from the conserved cysteine through the conserved F or W. The D gene is left open where the match is weak. Size is stated for part of the rows, as once, few or many counts, or as a class when the clone is expanded.

d_call	v_call	clone_size	j_call	cdr3_nt	cdr3_aa
NA	TRBV19	NA	TRBJ2-7	TGTGCCAGTAGTATCGGAGGGTCTGGGGATAGGGAGCAGTACTTC	CASSIGGSGDREQYF
TRBD1	TRBV6-5	NA	TRBJ2-3	TGTGCCAGCACCCCAGGACAGGGACGCACAGATACGCAGTATTTT	CASTPGQGRTDTQYF
TRBD1	TRBV5-1	NA	TRBJ2-1	TGCGCCAGCAGCTTGGCCGTTAGCGGACAGGGTAAAGATGAGCAGTTCTTC	CASSLAVSGQGKDEQFF
NA	TRBV27	NA	TRBJ2-5	TGTGCCAGCTGCCCGACAGGTTGCGAGACCCAGTACTTC	CASCPTGCETQYF
TRBD1	TRBV4-3	NA	TRBJ2-7	TGCGCCAGCAGCCTCCAAGCTGGGACAGGGGCGGACGAGCAGTACTTC	CASSLQAGTGADEQYF
NA	TRBV6-4	NA	TRBJ2-7	TGTGCCAGCAGTGACTCCGGGACGGGGGAATACTACGAGCAGTACTTC	CASSDSGTGEYYEQYF
NA	TRBV14	NA	TRBJ2-2	TGTGCCAGCAGCCCCCCGGGGGTGAACACCGGGGAGCTGTTTTTT	CASSPPGVNTGELFF
NA	TRBV2	NA	TRBJ1-2	TGTGCCAGCAGTGGGACAGCTCTTAACTATGGCTACACCTTC	CASSGTALNYGYTF
TRBD1	TRBV5-6	NA	TRBJ1-2	TGTGCCAGCAGAGGAGGACAGGGGTCGGGTGGCTACACCTTC	CASRGGQGSGGYTF
TRBD1	TRBV2	once	TRBJ1-3	TGTGCCAGCAGAATTCAGGGGGTAGCTGGAAACACCATATATTTT	CASRIQGVAGNTIYF
NA	TRBV4-1	NA	TRBJ2-5	TGCGCCAGACGGCCTGGGGGGGCCTTCCCCCAAGAGACCCAGTACTTC	CARRPGGAFPQETQYF
NA	TRBV5-5	NA	TRBJ1-5	TGTGCCAGCAGCTGGACAGATAATCAGCCCCAGCATTTT	CASSWTDNQPQHF
TRBD2	TRBV6-1	once	TRBJ2-7	TGTGCCAGCAGTGAAGGACTAGCGGGGGGATACGAGCAGTACTTC	CASSEGLAGGYEQYF
TRBD1	TRBV9	NA	TRBJ1-3	TGTGCCAGCAGCCAGGCAGGGGGCTCTGGAAACACCATATATTTT	CASSQAGGSGNTIYF
NA	TRBV5-1	NA	TRBJ1-4	TGCGCCAGCAGCTCCGAGACTGGAGCTCTGGAAAAACTGTTTTTT	CASSSETGALEKLFF
NA	TRBV10-3	NA	TRBJ1-2	TGTGCCATCAGTGGCCCCACGACAGACCCTCATGGCTACACCTTC	CAISGPTTDPHGYTF
TRBD1	TRBV10-1	NA	TRBJ2-3	TGCGCCAGCAGCTACGGGACAGGGGTTACCACAGATACGCAGTATTTT	CASSYGTGVTTDTQYF
TRBD1	TRBV29-1	NA	TRBJ1-1	TGCAGCGTTGAAAGGGGGCCGAACACTGAAGCTTTCTTT	CSVERGPNTEAFF
TRBD2	TRBV5-1	NA	TRBJ2-7	TGCGCCAGCAGCCAGCGCGGGGGAGGCTCCTACGAGCAGTACTTC	CASSQRGGGSYEQYF
TRBD2	TRBV28	NA	TRBJ2-1	TGTGCCAGTAAACTAGCGGGGGGATACAATGAGCAGTTCTTC	CASKLAGGYNEQFF
NA	TRBV18	NA	TRBJ2-4	TGTGCCAGCTCACCAGAGCAAAACATTCAGTACTTC	CASSPEQNIQYF
TRBD1	TRBV24-1	once	TRBJ2-3	TGTGCCACCGGGGCCCGGACAGGTGGCACAGATACGCAGTATTTT	CATGARTGGTDTQYF
TRBD1	TRBV7-2	NA	TRBJ2-3	TGTGCCAGCAGCTTCACCCGGGGACAGAGCACAGATACGCAGTATTTT	CASSFTRGQSTDTQYF
NA	TRBV12-3/TRBV12-4	NA	TRBJ1-5	TGTGCCAGCAGTTTTTCGGGGAATCAGCCCCAGCATTTT	CASSFSGNQPQHF
TRBD2	TRBV10-2	medium-sized	TRBJ2-3	TGCGCCAGCAGTAGGCTAGCGGGGTCTAGCACAGATACGCAGTATTTT	CASSRLAGSSTDTQYF
NA	TRBV7-3	NA	TRBJ1-1	TGTGCCAGCAGCCTCCAAGCTGACACTGAAGCTTTCTTT	CASSLQADTEAFF
NA	TRBV4-2	NA	TRBJ1-5	TGTGCCAGCAGCCAAGAGTTCGCAGGGGATTATAGCAATCAGCCCCAGCATTTT	CASSQEFAGDYSNQPQHF
NA	TRBV7-6	few	TRBJ2-1	TGTGCCAGCAGCCCAGGGTTAGACTTTCGGCTCCTCAATGAGCAGTTCTTC	CASSPGLDFRLLNEQFF
NA	TRBV7-9	once	TRBJ2-3	TGTGCCAGCAGCTTAAGCTTTCAGGCAAGCGATACGCAGTATTTT	CASSLSFQASDTQYF
NA	TRBV3-1/TRBV3-2	NA	TRBJ2-1	TGTGCCAGCAGCCAAGCTAAGCATGGGCAGTTCTTC	CASSQAKHGQFF
NA	TRBV10-3	NA	TRBJ2-6	TGTGCCATCAGTGACAGGGCTGGGGCCAACGTCCTGACTTTC	CAISDRAGANVLTF
NA	TRBV7-9	NA	TRBJ1-2	TGTGCCAGCAGCTTATCACAGTCCTATGGCTACACCTTC	CASSLSQSYGYTF
TRBD2	TRBV9	NA	TRBJ2-1	TGTGCCAGCAGCGTAGGACTAGCGGGGGGGCTAAGTAATGAGCAGTTCTTC	CASSVGLAGGLSNEQFF
NA	TRBV7-2	NA	TRBJ2-3	TGTGCCAGCAGCCCCTTTGTCTCAGATACGCAGTATTTT	CASSPFVSDTQYF
TRBD1	TRBV7-2	NA	TRBJ1-6	TGTGCCAGCAGGTTGATCAGGGGGCGAAATTCACCCCTCCACTTT	CASRLIRGRNSPLHF
TRBD2	TRBV12-5	NA	TRBJ2-1	TGTGCTAGTGGTTTCCCCTTAGTCGGGGGGGCATTCAATGAGCAGTTCTTC	CASGFPLVGGAFNEQFF
TRBD2	TRBV9	NA	TRBJ2-2	TGTGCCAGCAGCGCTCCGAGTCTAGCGGGGGAAGCGAACACCGGGGAGCTGTTTTTT	CASSAPSLAGEANTGELFF
NA	TRBV7-3	NA	TRBJ2-7	TGTGCCAGCAGCGCTTCTCCGGGTCCCTCCTACGAGCAGTACTTC	CASSASPGPSYEQYF
TRBD1	TRBV5-1	NA	TRBJ1-6	TGCGCCAGCAGCTCCAGACAGGGGGGGACCTATAATTCACCCCTCCACTTT	CASSSRQGGTYNSPLHF
NA	TRBV5-6	NA	TRBJ2-2	TGTGCCAGCAGCCCTCTAGGACAGAACACCGGGGAGCTGTTTTTT	CASSPLGQNTGELFF
TRBD1	TRBV19	many	TRBJ2-1	TGTGCCAGTATTGCAGACAGGGCTAAGAGGAATGAGCAGTTCTTC	CASIADRAKRNEQFF
TRBD2	TRBV24-1	NA	TRBJ2-2	TGTGCCACCAGTGACTCCGGGACTAGAGCATCCGGGGAGCTGTTTTTT	CATSDSGTRASGELFF
TRBD1	TRBV7-2	NA	TRBJ1-6	TGTGCCAGCAGCGCGGGACAGGCCTATAATTCACCCCTCCACTTT	CASSAGQAYNSPLHF
NA	TRBV7-2	NA	TRBJ1-5	TGTGCCAGCAGCTTAGACCGTACGAACAGGGGCAATCAGCCCCAGCATTTT	CASSLDRTNRGNQPQHF
TRBD1	TRBV7-9	NA	TRBJ2-2	TGTGCCAGCAGCCGACAGGGGGCCCGACCGAACACCGGGGAGCTGTTTTTT	CASSRQGARPNTGELFF
NA	TRBV6-2/TRBV6-3	NA	TRBJ1-1	TGTGCCAGCAGTTACCAGGAGGGTAGGGGCACTGAAGCTTTCTTT	CASSYQEGRGTEAFF
TRBD1	TRBV10-1	once	TRBJ2-1	TGCGCCAGCAGCCCAGGGACAGGGGTCTCCTACAATGAGCAGTTCTTC	CASSPGTGVSYNEQFF
NA	TRBV7-2	NA	TRBJ2-4	TGTGCCAGCAGCTTAGTCGGGGGAAACATTCAGTACTTC	CASSLVGGNIQYF
NA	TRBV7-9	NA	TRBJ2-2	TGTGCCAGCAGCTTAGTAGCAGACACCGGGGAGCTGTTTTTT	CASSLVADTGELFF
TRBD1	TRBV5-6	NA	TRBJ1-2	TGTGCCAGCAGCTTGGGACAGGGGGCGACCGGCTACACCTTC	CASSLGQGATGYTF
TRBD1	TRBV6-5	NA	TRBJ1-2	TGTGCCAGCAGCCCGGAGAGGGGGCGCGAATATGGCTACACCTTC	CASSPERGREYGYTF
NA	TRBV5-4	NA	TRBJ2-1	TGTGCCAGCAGCCCACAACTATCCTACAATGAGCAGTTCTTC	CASSPQLSYNEQFF
TRBD1	TRBV30	NA	TRBJ2-1	TGTGCCTGGAGACCCAGCGACAGGGGGGGTAGCAATGAGCAGTTCTTC	CAWRPSDRGGSNEQFF
NA	TRBV11-2	NA	TRBJ2-5	TGTGCCAGCCATTCGGGGGTGGGGGAGACCCAGTACTTC	CASHSGVGETQYF